Here is one T cell receptor (beta chain) with its context. This clone was found once. Its antigen is unknown. Nothing much larger sits one base from this clone, and base qualities are not available. TCRbeta CDR3 regions were amplified from genomic DNA using the immunoSEQ Assay, a bias-controlled multiplex PCR. Per the authors' processing: The number of nucleated cells in each sample was estimated from the amplification of reference gene primers within the assay. Sequence reads were collapsed and filtered to measure the absolute abundance of every unique TCRbeta CDR3 rearrangement. For each sample, productive Simpson clonality was calculated as the square root of Simpson's diversity index over productive rearrangements. The source is immuneACCESS, and TCRdb retained only in-frame sequences with V and J called. Part of the clones is not carried over; for the studies checked, unresolved V genes explain less than half of this, and the remainder is unexplained. The V and J calls and clone size were taken over from that table, and D and trimming were inferred from the DNA. Present in this sample are roughly 320,000 clones, roughly 86% of which were seen just once. Approximately 2% of the sample comes from the top ten.

The sample is drawn from a study of blood T cell repertoires in COVID-19 (TCRdb year 2020). Regarding the complete study: The collaborator samples originated in the United States, Italy and Spain and spanned the acute and convalescent phases of COVID-19. The material from the prospective study consisted of cDNA or gDNA derived from T cells, B-cell-depleted T cells, or PBMCs. Deeply sampled blood TCRbeta repertoires from subjects exposed to, actively infected with, or recovered from COVID-19 were included in the dataset. The repertoires were released in a freely available public database intended as a resource for research on the immune response to SARS-CoV-2. The samples were drawn from two sources: the first 160 participants of the ongoing ImmuneRACE study, and 1,000 to 1,500 subjects contributed by 6 global collaborators. A de-identified subject ID, COVID-19 status, age in years and sex were almost always included in the sample metadata. Where available, HLA class I and class II types were obtained from metadata supplied by the sample provider rather than from assay-based typing.

Trimming accounts for 5 bases at V and 8 bases at J, while the number of junction bases matched to no gene is 14. The germline V gene supplies CDR1 SGHTA and CDR2 FQGNSA. From the cysteine through the phenylalanine, the CDR3 covers 16 amino acids. Just CDR3 DNA is preserved here, 48 bases in frame from base 1. In Seattle, one collaborating source enrolled patients while the infection was active and tracked those patients longitudinally over the course of disease. Each collaborating institution followed its own protocols to collect whole blood in K2EDTA tubes. For TCRbeta analysis, collaborator samples were shipped as frozen whole blood, as isolated PBMCs, or as DNA extracted from either sample type. Results and caveats for the whole study, not just this receptor: The amount of clinical and demographic metadata varied by source and participant and was provided uncurated.

This sequence uses TRBV7-2 and TRBJ2-3; TRBD2 aligns with 9 central bases. Input material: peripheral blood. This clonotype was obtained from a woman aged 25 to 39 with COVID-19, enrolled during active disease. The CDR3 has the sequence CASSVSRRGGGGTQYF. The nucleotide sequence reads as follows: TGTGCCAGCAGCGTGTCGCGGCGGGGGGGCGGCGGTACGCAGTATTTT.